A selection of T cell receptor beta chains follows, all from one sample in a study of blood T cell repertoires in COVID-19. Generated by immunoSEQ multiplex PCR, the TCRdb table keeps only in-frame clones and is missing some. The sample contains fewer than 50,000 clones, around four fifths of which appear only once. The sequenced sample consisted of peripheral blood. The origin of the receptors is a woman older than 75 with active or convalescent COVID-19. CDR3s include the opening cysteine and the closing phenylalanine or tryptophan. The D gene is left open where the match is weak. Size tells how often a clone was seen (once, few, many) or the class of an expanded clone, and some rows leave it out.

>16|NA|TRBD2|TRBJ2-7|TRBV6-2/TRBV6-3
CASSYSGTSGRYEQYF
TGTGCCAGCAGTTACTCGGGGACTAGCGGGCGCTACGAGCAGTACTTC
>16|NA|TRBD2|TRBJ2-1|TRBV4-3
CASSQRLARERGEQFF
TGCGCCAGCAGCCAAAGACTAGCGCGAGAAAGAGGTGAGCAGTTCTTC
>15|NA|NA|TRBJ1-5|TRBV19
CASSMRGYSNQPQHF
TGTGCCAGTAGTATGCGGGGATATAGCAATCAGCCCCAGCATTTT
>15|few|NA|TRBJ1-1|TRBV4-3
CASSQVSGGNTEAFF
TGCGCCAGCAGCCAAGTTTCGGGGGGAAACACTGAAGCTTTCTTT
>15|NA|NA|TRBJ1-1|TRBV28
CASNRGTPSNTEAFF
TGTGCCAGCAACCGGGGAACACCCTCGAACACTGAAGCTTTCTTT
>15|NA|TRBD1|TRBJ1-2|TRBV7-3
CASSPYPGTGVGYTF
TGTGCCAGCAGCCCATATCCCGGGACAGGGGTTGGCTACACCTTC
>16|NA|TRBD2|TRBJ2-1|TRBV5-4
CASSSSGTSPYNEQFF
TGTGCCAGCAGCTCCTCCGGGACTAGTCCCTACAATGAGCAGTTCTTC
>16|NA|TRBD2|TRBJ2-1|TRBV9
CASSVAPGTSDNEQFF
TGTGCCAGCAGCGTAGCTCCGGGGACTAGCGACAATGAGCAGTTCTTC
>14|medium-sized|TRBD2|TRBJ2-4|TRBV6-5
CASSRGRAKNIQYF
TGTGCCAGCAGCCGCGGGAGGGCCAAAAACATTCAGTACTTC
>17|NA|TRBD2|TRBJ2-1|TRBV3-1/TRBV3-2
CASSQGTSGSAYNEQFF
TGTGCCAGCAGCCAAGGGACTAGCGGGAGTGCCTACAATGAGCAGTTCTTC
>13|NA|TRBD1|TRBJ1-6|TRBV19
CATRTGTNSPLHF
TGTGCCACAAGGACAGGAACGAATTCACCCCTCCACTTT
>16|NA|TRBD1|TRBJ2-1|TRBV28
CASIDWDRGSYNEQFF
TGTGCCAGCATTGACTGGGACAGGGGGTCCTACAATGAGCAGTTCTTC
>14|NA|NA|TRBJ2-1|TRBV28
CASRVAGPYNEQFF
TGTGCCAGCAGAGTCGCGGGGCCCTACAATGAGCAGTTCTTC
>15|NA|NA|TRBJ2-1|TRBV4-3
CASSQDRGHSDEQFF
TGCGCCAGCAGCCAAGATCGGGGTCACAGCGATGAGCAGTTCTTC
>15|NA|NA|TRBJ1-4|TRBV28
CASSFRGNLREKLFF
TGTGCCAGCAGTTTCCGAGGGAATCTTCGTGAAAAACTGTTTTTT
>16|NA|TRBD1|TRBJ1-3|TRBV16
CASSLGTVASGNTIYF
TGTGCCAGCAGCCTGGGGACAGTCGCTTCTGGAAACACCATATATTTT
>11|once|NA|TRBJ1-2|TRBV20-1
CSARGAGGYTF
TGCAGTGCACGCGGGGCGGGTGGCTACACCTTC
>18|NA|TRBD1|TRBJ1-1|TRBV5-1
CASSWGTGATYAGTEAFF
TGCGCCAGCAGCTGGGGGACAGGAGCGACATATGCGGGGACTGAAGCTTTCTTT
>13|NA|TRBD1|TRBJ1-2|TRBV30
CAWSRDRAFGYTF
TGTGCCTGGAGTAGGGACAGGGCATTCGGCTACACCTTC
>18|NA|TRBD1|TRBJ2-6|TRBV7-9
CASSLGQGIRSGANVLTF
TGTGCCAGCAGCTTAGGACAGGGTATTAGGTCTGGGGCCAACGTCCTGACTTTC
>16|NA|TRBD1|TRBJ2-5|TRBV28
CASSPMEGQAQETQYF
TGTGCCAGCAGTCCGATGGAGGGACAGGCCCAAGAGACCCAGTACTTC
>16|NA|NA|TRBJ2-5|TRBV5-1
CASSLTKGGYQETQYF
TGCGCCAGCAGCTTGACCAAGGGGGGGTACCAAGAGACCCAGTACTTC
>16|NA|NA|TRBJ1-6|TRBV5-4
CASSSGEGFWNSPLHF
TGTGCCAGCAGCTCCGGAGAGGGTTTCTGGAATTCACCCCTCCACTTT
>16|NA|TRBD2|TRBJ2-5|TRBV3-1/TRBV3-2
CASSPTSGAIQETQYF
TGTGCCAGCAGCCCAACTAGCGGGGCGATCCAAGAGACCCAGTACTTC
>21|NA|TRBD2|TRBJ2-5|TRBV28
CASSLRLGGWLQDRYQETQYF
TGTGCCAGCAGTTTACGGTTGGGGGGGTGGCTCCAAGATAGGTACCAAGAGACCCAGTACTTC
>14|NA|TRBD1|TRBJ1-2|TRBV4-3
CASSPDRANYGYTF
TGCGCCAGCAGCCCGGACAGGGCTAACTATGGCTACACCTTC
>15|NA|TRBD1|TRBJ1-2|TRBV19
CASMQGASYNYGYTF
TGTGCCAGTATGCAGGGGGCATCGTATAACTATGGCTACACCTTC
>13|NA|TRBD1|TRBJ2-7|TRBV25-1
CASSETGGIEQYF
TGTGCCAGCAGTGAAACAGGGGGGATCGAGCAGTACTTC
>17|once|NA|TRBJ1-3|TRBV3-1/TRBV3-2
CASSQIRGSLSGNTIYF
TGTGCCAGCAGCCAAATCAGGGGATCCCTCTCTGGAAACACCATATATTTT
>16|NA|TRBD2|TRBJ2-3|TRBV19
CASSPWASGYTDTQYF
TGTGCCAGTAGTCCCTGGGCTAGCGGGTACACAGATACGCAGTATTTT
>16|NA|NA|TRBJ1-4|TRBV6-5
CASSYGGGAVVEKLFF
TGTGCCAGCAGTTACGGGGGGGGCGCGGTGGTTGAAAAACTGTTTTTT
>13|NA|NA|TRBJ1-6|TRBV18
CASSPGHNSPLHF
TGTGCCAGCTCACCAGGGCATAATTCACCCCTCCACTTT
>12|NA|NA|TRBJ2-7|TRBV28
CASSLGRYEQYF
TGTGCCAGCAGTTTGGGCAGGTATGAGCAGTACTTC
>16|once|NA|TRBJ2-3|TRBV21-1
CASSGWTSGSTDTQYF
TGTGCCAGCAGCGGGTGGACTAGCGGGAGCACAGATACGCAGTATTTT
>14|NA|NA|TRBJ1-6|TRBV28
CASSLEAYNSPLHF
TGTGCCAGCAGTTTAGAGGCCTATAATTCACCCCTCCACTTT
>15|NA|TRBD1|TRBJ1-4|TRBV6-5
CASRPQQGSNEKLFF
TGTGCCAGCCGACCCCAACAGGGGTCTAATGAAAAACTGTTTTTT